Listed below are T cell receptor beta chains from one sample, sequenced in a study of blood T cell repertoires in COVID-19. Libraries were prepared by immunoSEQ multiplex PCR; TCRdb keeps only in-frame clonotypes and omits some of them. The data hold a few hundred thousand clones, with about four fifths observed a single time. Sequencing was done on a sample of peripheral blood. Receptor source: a woman of 80 years or more with acute or convalescent COVID-19. Both conserved end residues are part of each CDR3.

v_gene: TRBV3-1/TRBV3-2; j_gene: TRBJ1-4; CDR3aa: CASSQGQGKLFF
v_gene: TRBV3-1/TRBV3-2; j_gene: TRBJ1-5; CDR3aa: CASSQGGSAQPQHF
v_gene: TRBV19; j_gene: TRBJ1-3; CDR3aa: CASSVGTASGNTIYF
v_gene: TRBV5-1; j_gene: TRBJ1-5; CDR3aa: CASSLEPQGANQPQHF
v_gene: TRBV7-2; j_gene: TRBJ1-2; CDR3aa: CASSLGTGVYGYTF
v_gene: TRBV4-1; j_gene: TRBJ2-4; CDR3aa: CASSQEFQAKNIQYF
v_gene: TRBV9; j_gene: TRBJ1-3; CDR3aa: CASSVAPTGSGNTIYF
v_gene: TRBV5-1; j_gene: TRBJ2-2; CDR3aa: CASSLLQGVMATGELFF
v_gene: TRBV14; j_gene: TRBJ2-1; CDR3aa: CASSQDRWAPGTDEQFF
v_gene: TRBV12-3/TRBV12-4; j_gene: TRBJ2-7; CDR3aa: CASSLEPTEQYF
v_gene: TRBV2; j_gene: TRBJ2-5; CDR3aa: CASRPGGQETQYF
v_gene: TRBV25-1; j_gene: TRBJ2-2; CDR3aa: CASSPPGHTNTGELFF
v_gene: TRBV4-3; j_gene: TRBJ1-3; CDR3aa: CASSPASNSGNTIYF
v_gene: TRBV19; j_gene: TRBJ2-3; CDR3aa: CASTRTAGTDTQYF
v_gene: TRBV15; j_gene: TRBJ2-5; CDR3aa: CATSTYPGQGGETQYF
v_gene: TRBV7-3; j_gene: TRBJ1-6; CDR3aa: CASSLSGESPLHF
v_gene: TRBV27; j_gene: TRBJ2-3; CDR3aa: CASSFGTAGRGFTDTQYF
v_gene: TRBV15; j_gene: TRBJ1-5; CDR3aa: CATSRDHPGAQPQHF
v_gene: TRBV7-9; j_gene: TRBJ1-1; CDR3aa: CASSLLLGASGGDTEAFF
v_gene: TRBV10-3; j_gene: TRBJ2-3; CDR3aa: CAIQGAGADTQYF
v_gene: TRBV24-1; j_gene: TRBJ2-3; CDR3aa: CAITGSAADTQYF
v_gene: TRBV27; j_gene: TRBJ1-5; CDR3aa: CASSLGGGNQPQHF
v_gene: TRBV3-1/TRBV3-2; j_gene: TRBJ2-1; CDR3aa: CASSLGGGIYNEQFF
v_gene: TRBV19; j_gene: TRBJ1-4; CDR3aa: CASSSSARGQGRNEKLFF
v_gene: TRBV11-3; j_gene: TRBJ1-6; CDR3aa: CASSRQGTGGSYNSPLHF
v_gene: TRBV9; j_gene: TRBJ1-5; CDR3aa: CASSVAHSNQPQHF
v_gene: TRBV9; j_gene: TRBJ1-2; CDR3aa: CASSVATGGNFYGYTF
v_gene: TRBV6-1; j_gene: TRBJ1-2; CDR3aa: CANSEAGTPYTF
v_gene: TRBV7-2; j_gene: TRBJ1-6; CDR3aa: CASSLGRGGFNSPLHF
v_gene: TRBV10-3; j_gene: TRBJ1-1; CDR3aa: CAIRETGRNTEAFF
v_gene: TRBV7-2; j_gene: TRBJ1-4; CDR3aa: CASSLGGQGPNEKLFF
v_gene: TRBV5-4; j_gene: TRBJ2-7; CDR3aa: CTSSLAASGIFEQYF
v_gene: TRBV7-2; j_gene: TRBJ2-2; CDR3aa: CATEGLAGNTGELFF
v_gene: TRBV27; j_gene: TRBJ1-2; CDR3aa: CASSRGQGRQDGYTF
v_gene: TRBV12-5; j_gene: TRBJ2-5; CDR3aa: CASGRDRVEVGETQYF
v_gene: TRBV19; j_gene: TRBJ1-5; CDR3aa: CASSLNRDQPQHF
v_gene: TRBV7-2; j_gene: TRBJ2-1; CDR3aa: CASSLVLAGLEQFF
v_gene: TRBV5-1; j_gene: TRBJ1-2; CDR3aa: CASSLPDRNYGYTF
v_gene: TRBV19; j_gene: TRBJ2-7; CDR3aa: CASKAPGTGSYEQYF
v_gene: TRBV7-2; j_gene: TRBJ1-4; CDR3aa: CASSLARAGSGGEKLFF
v_gene: TRBV7-8; j_gene: TRBJ1-2; CDR3aa: CASSSPLGQGIPNYGYTF
v_gene: TRBV7-7; j_gene: TRBJ2-5; CDR3aa: CASSSLGGGLGETQYF
v_gene: TRBV24-1; j_gene: TRBJ2-7; CDR3aa: CATSDPGLAGGYEQYF
v_gene: TRBV19; j_gene: TRBJ2-1; CDR3aa: CASSILGQGGNEQFF